Here is one T cell receptor (beta chain) with its context. Its antigen remains unidentified. A much larger clone differs by one base, so this may be a read error. The source of the sample is a study of glioma-infiltrating T cells. About the research overall: Glioma patients had dexamethasone for six or fewer days before surgery. Sequencing aimed for about 4.5- to 11-fold coverage of roughly one million peripheral T cells.

V gave up 5 bases and J gave up 4 bases, with 8 bases separating them. The germline CDR1 and CDR2 sequences are SEHNR and FQNEAQ (reference sequence). CDR3 length: 12 residues. TCR alpha and beta CDR3 regions were amplified from RNA using iRepertoire nested multiplex PCR. One-step reverse transcription and amplification started from approximately 100-400 ng of tissue mRNA or PBMC total RNA. Each CDR3 protein is one row after TCRdb ran MiXCR on the multiplex PCR reads. The data contain about 410,000 distinct CDR3 sequences, approximately 42% of them singletons. Study-wide results and caveats: Shared blood CDR3 signature motifs marked patients with low tissue-blood divergence.

The receptor was derived from a human donor with low-grade glioma or glioblastoma, undergoing nonglioma brain surgery, or in good health (not recorded which). The sequenced sample was glioma tissue, nonneoplastic brain tissue, or PBMCs (not recorded which). The chain has TRBV7-9 and TRBJ1-1; tentatively, D is TRBD1 (6 bases). CDR3 DNA sequence: TGTGCCAGCAGCCGGGACACCACTGAAGCTTTCTTT. Translation gives CASSRDTTEAFF.